This T cell receptor beta chain was retrieved from a study of blood T cell repertoires in COVID-19. The assay was immunoSEQ multiplex PCR, and TCRdb's table has in-frame clones only and misses some. The data show roughly 250,000 clones, about 85% seen once. In germline, CDR1 is MNHEY, CDR2 SMNVEV (reference sequence). V lost 6 bases and J lost 2, with 10 bases in between. CDR3 length equals 13 residues. V gene TRBV27 combines with J gene TRBJ2-5; tentative D call: TRBD1 (6 bases). The sample comprised PBMCs or T cells enriched from blood (not recorded which). The TCR was taken from a woman under 40 with acute COVID-19. Here the CDR3 reads CASRPGAQETQYF. CDR3 coding DNA: TGTGCCAGCAGACCAGGGGCACAAGAGACCCAGTACTTC.